Described below is a single T cell receptor (beta chain) sequence and its context. It lacks a known antigen. No much larger clone exists at a distance of one base, and base qualities are not known. Taken with the paper, the label for treatment or condition translates to: allogeneic hematopoietic cell transplantation with graft depleted of TCRalphabeta T cells and CD19 B cells. Transplant recipients were children who received TCRalphabeta/CD19-depleted allogeneic hematopoietic cell grafts. CDR1 SGHRS and CDR2 YFSETQ were looked up in the germline V gene. The germline V end is reduced by 6 bases and the J end by 6 bases; junction bases left unmatched: 10. From the cysteine through the phenylalanine, the CDR3 covers 14 amino acids. Just the 42-base CDR3 DNA is kept, in frame starting at base 1. These data come from a study of T-cell reconstitution after alpha-beta-depleted transplantation in children (dated by TCRdb to the mid-2010s). Concerning the study at large: The study quantitatively tracked T-cell immune reconstitution after TCRalphabeta/CD19-depleted allogeneic hematopoietic cell transplantation in children using TCR repertoire profiling.

Receptors were amplified or captured by PCR. Sequencing took place on an Illumina HiSeq 2500. To normalize quantification of the TCRbeta repertoire, the TCR libraries were built with molecular barcoding that relied on unique molecular identifiers. In TCRdb, the public reads were trimmed at Q25 with fastp and aligned with MiXCR, with productive beta chains retained. CDR3 protein sequences are deduplicated, and each keeps its most common genes and DNA. For this sample the table gives hundreds of thousands of distinct CDR3 sequences, of which under 15% were detected only once. The ten biggest clones cover about 0.79% of the sample. Overall study results and their limits: In some patients, the high TCRbeta diversity seen at day 60 was put down to recipient T cells and intrathymic progenitors that had survived conditioning. Apparently early alphabetaT-cell count recovery about two months after transplant reportedly relied on only several hundred rapidly expanded clones derived from non-depleted graft cells. Hyperexpanded clone frequencies declined over subsequent months; after one year, T-cell counts and TCRbeta diversity were mostly attributed to newly produced T cells.

The TCR was taken from a girl aged 2-10 years with congenital amegakaryocytic thrombocytopenia, due to receive a stem cell transplant. The rearranged chain carries TRBV5-1 and TRBJ1-2, with TRBD1 matching 8 junction bases. The source was PBMCs, collected before TCRalphabeta/CD19-depleted stem cell transplant. At the DNA level, the sequence is TGCGCCAGCACCCCGGCAGGGGGCAGGGATGGCTACACCTTC. This sequence encodes CASTPAGGRDGYTF.